This T cell receptor (beta chain) stems from a study of T-cell reconstitution after alpha-beta-depleted transplantation in children. The TCRbeta library incorporated unique molecular identifiers. TCRdb processed the PCR reads anew with MiXCR; each CDR3 protein has one entry. Of some 550,000 distinct CDR3 sequences listed, around 17% are singletons. CDR3 length: 13 amino acids. Germline loops: CDR1 SGHRS, CDR2 YFSETQ. Germline trimming cut 4 bases from V and 5 bases from J; bases unmatched to any gene: 6. This clonotype came up a few times. The material sequenced was PBMCs from the stem cell graft donor, taken from the stem cell graft. The source is a human donor who donated a stem cell graft to a child with acute lymphoblastic leukemia. This chain connects TRBV5-1 to TRBJ2-7, with TRBD2 matching 7 bases. This chain's CDR3 is CASSAAGADEQYF. As DNA, the CDR3 is TGCGCCAGCAGCGCCGCGGGAGCCGACGAGCAGTACTTC.